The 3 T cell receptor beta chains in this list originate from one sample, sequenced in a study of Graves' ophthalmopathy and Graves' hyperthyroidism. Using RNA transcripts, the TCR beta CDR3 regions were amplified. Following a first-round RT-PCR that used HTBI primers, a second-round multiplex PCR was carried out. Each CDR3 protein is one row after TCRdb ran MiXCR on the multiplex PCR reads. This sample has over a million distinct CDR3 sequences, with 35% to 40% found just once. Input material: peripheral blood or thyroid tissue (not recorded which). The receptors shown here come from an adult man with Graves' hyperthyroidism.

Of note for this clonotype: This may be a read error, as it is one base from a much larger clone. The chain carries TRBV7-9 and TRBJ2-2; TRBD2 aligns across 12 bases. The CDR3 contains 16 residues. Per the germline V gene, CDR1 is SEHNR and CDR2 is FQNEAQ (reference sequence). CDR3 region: CAGSLSSGRDTGELFF. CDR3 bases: TGTGCCGGCAGCTTATCTAGCGGGAGGGACACCGGGGAGCTGTTTTTT.

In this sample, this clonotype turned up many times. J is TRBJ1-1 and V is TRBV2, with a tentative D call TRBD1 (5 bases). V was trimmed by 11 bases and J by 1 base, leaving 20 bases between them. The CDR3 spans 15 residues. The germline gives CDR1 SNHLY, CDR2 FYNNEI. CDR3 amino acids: CAGTGTPLGNTEAFF. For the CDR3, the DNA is TGTGCCGGAACCGGGACCCCACTGGGGAACACTGAAGCTTTCTTT.

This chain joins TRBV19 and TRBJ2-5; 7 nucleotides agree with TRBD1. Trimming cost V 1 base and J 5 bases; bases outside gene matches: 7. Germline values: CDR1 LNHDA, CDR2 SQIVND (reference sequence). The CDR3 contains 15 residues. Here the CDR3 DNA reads TGTGCCAGTAGTATAGTCCACAGGGGCTACGAGACCCAGTACTTC. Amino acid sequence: CASSIVHRGYETQYF.